This record looks at one T cell receptor (beta chain) sequence and its context. The sample holds a few counts of this clone. The antigen it binds to is not known. One base away there is no much larger clone; base qualities are not given. Via the germline V gene, CDR1 is LGHNA and CDR2 YSLEER. CDR3 length: 16 amino acids, cysteine to phenylalanine. The CDR3 DNA has 48 bases and is translated from base 1. Germline trimming amounts to 0 bases on V and 8 bases on J, with 11 as the count of junction bases outside the gene matches. The source of the sample is a study of cytomegalovirus exposure and HLA in healthy donors (dated by TCRdb to the late 2010s). In terms of the full investigation: In an earlier analysis of some 610 of the donors, 250 to 350 Gb of sequence data and 100 million or so unique TCR beta sequences from about 179 million T cells were reported. All discovery cohort repertoires had been generated on a single sequencing platform. Alongside the repertoire data, information on donor age, sex, ethnicity and CMV serostatus was compiled. HLA typing included class I and class II loci at four-digit resolution. An early release covering roughly 580 HLA-typed donors comprised about 290 gigabases of sequencing data and roughly 86 million unique TCR sequences. Roughly 5 DR-DQ haplotypes were handled as single units for association and clustering because linkage in the cohort was strong. Using immunosequencing, the study profiled T cell repertoires from fewer than 850 subjects and related those repertoires to cytomegalovirus serostatus. The genetic ancestry cluster associated with self-reported Caucasian donors included 81% of the roughly 410 genotyped donors. To predict cytomegalovirus infection status, the study brought together high-throughput TCR immunosequencing, statistical association of individual TCRs with disease status, and machine learning. The number of donors typed differed by locus, with about 629-640 for A, B, C, DRB1 and DQB1, 522 for DQA1, over 600 for DPA1, and 472 for DPB1. An earlier analysis of 500 to 750 of the donors applied high-throughput TCR beta sequencing to assess whether each TCR beta V gene segment acted as functional or pseudogenic. The study aimed to test whether signatures of past pathogen exposure could be identified by cataloging public T cell receptors. Among 300 to 450 genotyped donors of the cohort, an average of 235,054 unique TCR beta nucleotide sequences were sequenced per donor, 15% to 20% of them non-productive. A separate validation cohort of 100 to 150 different subjects was used in addition to the roughly 670-subject first cohort. Rather than drawing on any new phenotypic data, the later analysis identified candidate immune exposures from TCR beta sequences and the way those sequences occurred across donors. A later genetic analysis used genome-wide SNP genotypes for 398 of the 666 donors, treating that subset as a discovery cohort. A later analysis re-examined previously published TCR beta repertoires from roughly 650 donors and added high-resolution HLA genotyping to investigate patterns of TCR occurrence. The paper's findings and limits, for the study overall: Broadly in line with IMGT annotations, most TCR beta V segments showed up in productive rearrangements about 87% or about 30% of the time in an earlier analysis of roughly 590 of the donors. According to a later analysis, most CMV-associated TCR beta chains appeared to be HLA-restricted, and the HLA associations seemed to be driven largely by CMV exposure. The presence/absence analyses assumed that sequencing depth was roughly uniform across donors, and that assumption may not be true. While some public TCRs were present in many individuals, most TCR sequences turned up only very rarely across donors. Compared with equally common non-associated chains, HLA-associated TCR beta chains in a later analysis were more clonally expanded and had lower generation probabilities. Because the 87-base-pair reads could not distinguish some IMGT-functional V segments, including TRBV6-2 and TRBV6-3, those segments were excluded. This cohort had only TCR beta chains sequenced, and the lack of alpha or paired-chain data limited which features could be detected. For the cohort, immune exposure information was limited to CMV serostatus. A group of highly shared sequence variants was considered likely to be a technical artifact of the sequencing pipeline. Because HLA typing was missing for some donors at each locus, association tests included only the typed subset. In both the original and validation cohorts, the classifier was reported to diagnose cytomegalovirus status with high specificity and sensitivity. A further reported finding was that TCR beta sequences accurately predicted the HLA-A and HLA-B alleles for most subjects in the first cohort. Specific HLA alleles were associated with 15,000 to 20,000 TCR beta sequences at a false discovery rate of 0.05 in a later analysis. Three of the identified cytomegalovirus-associated TCR beta chains were confirmed in vitro to be specific for cytomegalovirus antigens. An association between a missense DCLRE1C variant and V-gene and J-gene trimming of TCR beta chains was found in a later genetic analysis and replicated in an independent cohort. In the study, approximately 150 TCR beta chains were listed as associated with cytomegalovirus. Assigning TCR associations to individual alleles was difficult when HLA alleles, especially DR and DQ, strongly co-occurred. According to the authors, the approach could potentially be generalized to other disease states and immunological phenotypes. A later analysis found that TCR association rates varied across HLA loci, with DRB1 alleles showing the most associated TCRs and HLA-C alleles the fewest. Because counts were too low, roughly 17 rarely observed V segments, including chromosome 9 orphons, were left out of the earlier analysis of 587 of the donors. Correlated functional status among segregating V segments might be attributable to linkage disequilibrium, but an unknown experimental factor could not be ruled out. In a later genetic analysis, fewer N-insertions in productive TCRs were reported among donors in an Asian-associated ancestry cluster than the roughly 640-donor mean. Several of the top co-occurrence clusters appeared to be linked to parvovirus B19, influenza, CMV and Epstein-Barr virus, according to a later analysis.

The library relied on the immunoSEQ multiplex PCR assay. For the multiplex PCR, a mixture combining 60 forward primers for TCR Vbeta segments and 13 reverse primers for TCR Jbeta segments was used. The CDR3 region of rearranged TCR beta genes was amplified from genomic DNA with a multiplex PCR assay. The amplified TCR beta libraries were sequenced on the Illumina HiSeq System as 87-base-pair reads. On the authors' methods: In a later analysis, 70 million to 95 million unique TCR beta chains were counted across the roughly 610 repertoires, and roughly 11 million of these chains were shared by at least two donors. Raw reads were error-corrected and collapsed into unique sequences with a nearest-neighbor algorithm that merged closely related sequences to remove PCR and sequencing errors. CDR3 sequences were aligned to IMGT reference sequences to assign V, D and J gene segments. For a sequence to be retained, a match of at least six nucleotides to both a V gene segment and a J gene segment was required. A rearrangement was called productive if the CDR3 had no stop codons and remained in frame with V and J, and every other rearrangement was called non-productive. Following IMGT convention, CDR3 was defined as the stretch from the second conserved V-encoded cysteine up to the conserved J-encoded phenylalanine. In an earlier analysis of some 550 of the donors, sequences lacking an unambiguous match to a single V gene segment were excluded. An earlier analysis of almost 600 of the donors classified V segments as functional when productive rearrangements were above 56.7% and as segregating when the standard deviation between donors was above 5%. A statistical classification framework was built to diagnose cytomegalovirus status from the catalog of TCR beta chain sequences. In a later analysis, V and J genes were assigned by comparing TCR nucleotide sequences against IMGT/GENE-DB human TR gene sequences. Using the TCRdist pipeline, a later analysis assigned CDR3 sequences along with most-parsimonious VDJ recombination scenarios. A later analysis defined each TCR beta chain by its CDR3 amino acid sequence plus V-gene family, and excluded reads lacking a unique V-gene family. In a later analysis, fewer than 650 highly shared, low-generation-probability nucleotide sequences were removed to address suspected cross-contamination and a sequencing artifact. In a later analysis, a clonal expansion index for each public chain was calculated from normalized within-repertoire ranks of inferred template counts. Generation probabilities in a later analysis came from a VDJ recombination model fitted to out-of-frame rearrangements, and those results were checked against IGoR. In a later analysis, TCR-TCR, TCR-HLA and TCR-CMV co-occurrence was scored with hypergeometric tests, and a repertoire-size bias correction was applied to TCR pairs. In a later analysis, false discovery rates were estimated by permuting HLA or CMV assignments 20 times. A later analysis grouped co-occurring TCRs with DBSCAN, adding TCRdist sequence similarity when clustering within HLA-allele-positive subsets. Repertoires with fewer than 30,000 or more than 120,000 public chains were left out of co-occurrence clustering, as were five repertoires with anomalous nucleotide sharing. This immuneACCESS table, as held by TCRdb, lists in-frame sequences with V and J called but not all clones. Of the missing ones, under half trace to an unresolved V gene in checked studies; the others have no known cause. For V, J and clone size, that table is used; D and trimming come from the DNA. In all, the sample holds fewer than 200,000 clones, and roughly an eighth of those were seen once. 7.5% to 10% of the sample is in the top ten clones.

The cohort was made up of about 610 healthy bone marrow donors. At the time of sampling, every cohort member was nominally healthy, though immune exposures that went unrecorded were likely present. The donor was CMV seropositive and was included in the group of almost 300 seropositive cohort members. Every donor gave a peripheral blood sample, and the peripheral blood mononuclear cells from that sample were used for TCR beta sequencing. The Qiagen DNeasy Blood Extraction Kit was used to extract genomic DNA from the blood cell samples. This receptor was identified in a man between 50 and 59 years old in good health and CMV-seropositive. Sequencing input: PBMCs. The sequence joins TRBV4-3 to TRBJ1-2; TRBD1 lines up with 8 middle nucleotides. The CDR3 protein sequence reads: CASSQDVTRGQRGYTF. The DNA reads as follows: TGCGCCAGCAGCCAAGATGTTACCAGGGGGCAACGGGGCTACACCTTC.